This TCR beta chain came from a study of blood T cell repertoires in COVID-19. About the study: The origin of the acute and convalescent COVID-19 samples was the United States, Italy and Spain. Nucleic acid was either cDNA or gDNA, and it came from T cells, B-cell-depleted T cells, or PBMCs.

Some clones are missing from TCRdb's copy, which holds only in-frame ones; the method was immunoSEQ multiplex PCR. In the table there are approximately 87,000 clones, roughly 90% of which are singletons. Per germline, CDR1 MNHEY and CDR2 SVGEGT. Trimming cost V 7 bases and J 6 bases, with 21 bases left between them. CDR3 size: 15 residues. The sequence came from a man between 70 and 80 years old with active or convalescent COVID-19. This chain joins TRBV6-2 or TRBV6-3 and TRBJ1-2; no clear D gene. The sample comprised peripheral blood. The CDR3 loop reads CASTPGGQPRNGYTF. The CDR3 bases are TGTGCCAGCACCCCGGGTGGGCAGCCAAGGAATGGCTACACCTTC.